This TCR beta chain was found in a study of shared clonotypes between healthy human individuals. Study outcomes and limitations: Memory subsets had estimated richness that was generally smaller than that of naive subsets. When naive CD4 clonotypes were compared across a handful of donors, 4% to 5.5% were shared.

CDR1 MNHEY and CDR2 SMNVEV come from the germline V gene (reference sequence). This CDR3 spans 15 amino acids. V lost 0 bases and J lost 4; bases outside the gene matches: 3. Comments on this clone: What it recognizes is unknown. The sample carries other DNA sequences with the same CDR3.

Naive CD8 cells were CD45RO-negative, positively selected for CCR7, excluding terminally differentiated effector memory CD45RA+ cells. Genomic DNA (from each subset) was split evenly across several immunoSEQ plates. Profiling relied on immunoSEQ multiplex PCR, and the TCRdb table lists in-frame clones only, not all of them. The top ten hold roughly 1% of the sample, which has millions of clones, roughly 95% seen once. The TCR was taken from a man younger than 30 in good health. The V gene is TRBV27, the J gene TRBJ2-1; 7 bases match TRBD2. Sequencing was performed on naive CD8+ T cells sorted from blood. This CDR3 is CASSLSSGVYNEQFF. The CDR3 region has the DNA TGTGCCAGCAGTTTATCGAGCGGGGTGTACAATGAGCAGTTCTTC.